The rows below give T cell receptor beta chains drawn from one sample of a study of blood T cell repertoires in COVID-19. This table comes from immunoSEQ multiplex PCR, and its TCRdb copy is limited to in-frame clones, with some not included. This table holds about 120,000 clones, 70% to 85% found once. The specimen was peripheral blood. The receptors derive from a woman in her 70s with acute or convalescent COVID-19. Each CDR3 is given with its conserved first and last residue. A D gene is named only where the DNA matches it firmly. Some rows have no size entry. The others give once, few or many, or a class for an expanded clone.

J gene,D gene,clone size,V gene,CDR3 protein,CDR3 DNA
TRBJ1-5,NA,NA,TRBV29-1,CSVAGLGQPQHF,TGCAGCGTTGCGGGGTTGGGTCAGCCCCAGCATTTT
TRBJ1-2,TRBD1,NA,TRBV6-5,CASSPGQGAGYTF,TGTGCCAGCAGCCCGGGACAGGGGGCTGGCTACACCTTC
TRBJ2-4,NA,NA,TRBV6-5,CASTPGGFLLTQYF,TGTGCCAGCACCCCTGGCGGTTTTTTACTCACCCAGTACTTC
TRBJ2-1,NA,NA,TRBV4-1,CASSLRQPDNEQFF,TGCGCCAGCAGCCTCCGACAGCCTGACAATGAGCAGTTCTTC
TRBJ2-1,NA,NA,TRBV27,CARRQYSYNEQFF,TGTGCCAGGAGACAGTACTCCTACAATGAGCAGTTCTTC
TRBJ2-5,TRBD1,NA,TRBV6-2/TRBV6-3,CASSAPGQGVKTQYF,TGTGCCAGCAGTGCCCCGGGACAGGGGGTAAAGACCCAGTACTTC
TRBJ1-1,NA,NA,TRBV7-6,CASSSPGGLNTEAFF,TGTGCCAGCAGCTCCCCCGGGGGTTTGAACACTGAAGCTTTCTTT
TRBJ1-2,NA,once,TRBV21-1,CASSKWDRNYGYTF,TGTGCCAGCAGCAAATGGGACAGGAACTATGGCTACACCTTC
TRBJ2-2,TRBD2,NA,TRBV6-2/TRBV6-3,CASSYSTGTSGELFF,TGTGCCAGCAGTTACTCCACCGGGACTAGCGGGGAGCTGTTTTTT
TRBJ1-2,TRBD1,NA,TRBV19,CASSSRDSLAPNYGYTF,TGTGCCAGTAGCAGCCGGGACAGTCTGGCCCCTAACTATGGCTACACCTTC
TRBJ2-5,TRBD2,NA,TRBV2,CASRRLAGSTQETQYF,TGTGCCAGCAGGAGACTAGCGGGGTCCACCCAAGAGACCCAGTACTTC
TRBJ2-2,TRBD2,NA,TRBV2,CASSVLAALNTGELFF,TGTGCCAGCAGTGTACTAGCGGCGCTGAACACCGGGGAGCTGTTTTTT
TRBJ1-4,TRBD1,NA,TRBV5-4,CASSLQGSITEKLFF,TGTGCCAGCAGCTTACAGGGGTCTATTACTGAAAAACTGTTTTTT
TRBJ1-3,NA,few,TRBV14,CASSQVGQSSGNTIYF,TGTGCCAGCAGCCAAGTTGGGCAGTCCTCTGGAAACACCATATATTTT
TRBJ1-2,NA,NA,TRBV21-1,CASTVGRGTSIQFYTF,NA
TRBJ2-3,TRBD1,NA,TRBV5-1,CASSTGTGSDTQYF,TGCGCCAGCAGCACCGGGACAGGGTCGGATACGCAGTATTTT
TRBJ1-2,NA,NA,TRBV2,CASSQQGGSTGGYTF,TGTGCCAGCAGCCAGCAAGGAGGGTCGACCGGCGGCTACACCTTC
TRBJ1-1,TRBD1,NA,TRBV6-5,CASSRPGQGNTEAFF,TGTGCCAGCAGTAGACCGGGACAGGGAAACACTGAAGCTTTCTTT
TRBJ2-3,NA,NA,TRBV7-2,CASSLARADTQYF,TGTGCCAGCAGCTTAGCGCGGGCGGATACGCAGTATTTT
TRBJ1-2,NA,NA,TRBV30,CAWMRNGYTF,TGTGCCTGGATGAGGAACGGCTACACCTTC
TRBJ2-1,NA,NA,TRBV27,CASSFSVLSSYNEQFF,TGTGCCAGCAGTTTTAGCGTCCTTAGCTCCTACAATGAGCAGTTCTTC
TRBJ1-5,TRBD1,once,TRBV28,CASSLRQGESQPQHF,TGTGCCAGCAGCTTGAGACAGGGGGAGAGTCAGCCCCAGCATTTT
TRBJ2-1,TRBD2,NA,TRBV7-2,CASSTSGGLYNEQFF,TGTGCCAGCAGCACAAGCGGGGGGCTTTACAATGAGCAGTTCTTC
TRBJ1-3,TRBD1,NA,TRBV6-1,CASSDGAGGRNTIYF,TGTGCCAGCAGTGACGGTGCAGGGGGGAGAAACACCATATATTTT
TRBJ1-1,NA,once,TRBV18,CASSPQGTNTEAFF,TGTGCCAGCTCACCGCAGGGTACGAACACTGAAGCTTTCTTT
TRBJ1-1,NA,NA,TRBV7-2,CASSLEYRRTEAFF,TGTGCCAGCAGCTTAGAATACAGACGCACTGAAGCTTTCTTT